This TCR beta chain was profiled in a study of T cell responses to AZD1222 COVID-19 vaccine. Study outcomes and limitations: Spike-spanning, vaccine-associated CD4 TCRs were dominant at 160-218 and 743-854. White British people made up most donors, females outnumbered males, and clonal diversity was possibly underestimated.

TCRdb's table, derived via immunoSEQ multiplex PCR, lists solely in-frame clones and lacks some. The table shows around 190,000 clones, with 85% to 90% occurring only once. Concerning this clone itself: The antigen is undetermined.

Timing groups of about 4 and about 12 weeks for second doses were pooled. Unmatched junction bases numbered 9, after V lost 8 bases and J lost 1 base. Germline CDR1 LNHDA, CDR2 SQIVND (reference sequence). The CDR3 runs 15 residues. The gene calls are TRBV19 and TRBJ2-7, with 9 bases lining up with TRBD1. The clonotype originates from an adult who received the AZD1222 COVID-19 vaccine. The specimen comprised peripheral blood, sampled 28 days after the second AZD1222 dose. The CDR3 bases are TGTGCCAGTCAAGGGACAGGGCCTGGGTCCTACGAGCAGTACTTC. It codes for CASQGTGPGSYEQYF.